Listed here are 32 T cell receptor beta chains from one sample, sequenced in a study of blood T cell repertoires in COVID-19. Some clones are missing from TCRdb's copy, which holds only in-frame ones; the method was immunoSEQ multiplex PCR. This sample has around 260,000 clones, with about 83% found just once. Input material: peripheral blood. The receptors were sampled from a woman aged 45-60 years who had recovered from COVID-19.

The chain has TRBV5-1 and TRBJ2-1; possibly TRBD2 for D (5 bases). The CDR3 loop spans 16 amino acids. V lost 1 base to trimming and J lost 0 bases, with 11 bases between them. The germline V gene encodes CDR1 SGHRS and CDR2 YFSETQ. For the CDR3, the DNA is TGCGCCAGCAGCTTGAGAATAGGGAGCTCCTACAATGAGCAGTTCTTC. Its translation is CASSLRIGSSYNEQFF. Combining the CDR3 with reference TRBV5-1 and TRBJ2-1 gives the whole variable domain KAGVTQTPRYLIKTRGQQVTLSCSPISGHRSVSWYQQTPGQGLQFLFEYFSETQRNKGNFPGRFSGRQFSNSRSEMNVSTLELGDSALYLCASSLRIGSSYNEQFFGPGTRLTVL.

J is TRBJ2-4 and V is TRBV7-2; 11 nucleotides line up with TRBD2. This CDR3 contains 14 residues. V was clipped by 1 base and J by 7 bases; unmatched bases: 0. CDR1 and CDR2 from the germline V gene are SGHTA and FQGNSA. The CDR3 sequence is CASSLGTSGNIQYF. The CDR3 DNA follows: TGTGCCAGCAGCTTAGGGACTAGCGGGAACATTCAGTACTTC. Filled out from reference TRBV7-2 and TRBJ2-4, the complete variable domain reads GAGVSQSPSNKVTEKGKDVELRCDPISGHTALYWYRQSLGQGLEFLIYFQGNSAPDKSGLPSDRFSAERTGGSVSTLTIQRTQQEDSAVYLCASSLGTSGNIQYFGAGTRLSVL.

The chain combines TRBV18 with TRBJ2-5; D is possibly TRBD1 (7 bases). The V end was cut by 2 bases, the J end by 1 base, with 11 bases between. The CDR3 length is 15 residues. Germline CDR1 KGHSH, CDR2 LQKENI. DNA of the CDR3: TGTGCCAGCTCACCAGGGCAGGGGGGCCAAGAGACCCAGTACTTC. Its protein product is CASSPGQGGQETQYF.

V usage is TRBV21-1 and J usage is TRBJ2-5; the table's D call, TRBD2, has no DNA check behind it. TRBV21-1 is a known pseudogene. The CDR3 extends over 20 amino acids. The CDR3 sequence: CASSKERRCGRIAGGDTQYF. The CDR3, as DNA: TGTGCCAGCAGCAAAGAACGGAGGTGCGGTCGGATAGCGGGGGGAGATACCCAGTACTTC.

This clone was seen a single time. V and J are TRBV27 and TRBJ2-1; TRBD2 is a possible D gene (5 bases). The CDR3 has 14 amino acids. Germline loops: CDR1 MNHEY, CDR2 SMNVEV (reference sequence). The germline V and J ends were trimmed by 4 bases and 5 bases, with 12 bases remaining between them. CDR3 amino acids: CASSYPSSNNEQFF. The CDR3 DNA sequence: TGTGCCAGCAGTTACCCCTCTAGCAACAATGAGCAGTTCTTC.

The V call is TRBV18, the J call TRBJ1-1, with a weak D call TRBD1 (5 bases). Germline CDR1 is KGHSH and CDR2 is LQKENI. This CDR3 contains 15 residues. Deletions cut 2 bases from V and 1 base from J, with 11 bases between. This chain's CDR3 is CASSPSGRENTEAFF. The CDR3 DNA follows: TGTGCCAGCTCACCATCGGGCAGGGAGAACACTGAAGCTTTCTTT.

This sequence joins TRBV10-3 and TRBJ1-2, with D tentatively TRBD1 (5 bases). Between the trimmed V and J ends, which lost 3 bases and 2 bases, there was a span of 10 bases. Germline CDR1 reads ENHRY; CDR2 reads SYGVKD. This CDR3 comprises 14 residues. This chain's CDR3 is CAISDSTANYGYTF. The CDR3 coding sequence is TGTGCCATCAGTGACTCGACAGCGAACTATGGCTACACCTTC.

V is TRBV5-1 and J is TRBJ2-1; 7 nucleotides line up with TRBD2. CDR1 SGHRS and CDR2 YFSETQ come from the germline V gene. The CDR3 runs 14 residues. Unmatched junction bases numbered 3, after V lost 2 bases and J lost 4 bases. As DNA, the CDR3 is TGCGCCAGCAGCTTTCGGGAGGAGTACAATGAGCAGTTCTTC. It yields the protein CASSFREEYNEQFF.

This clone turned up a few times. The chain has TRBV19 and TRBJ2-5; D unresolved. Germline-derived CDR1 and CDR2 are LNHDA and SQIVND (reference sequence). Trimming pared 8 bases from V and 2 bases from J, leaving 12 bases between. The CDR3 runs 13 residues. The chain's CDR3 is CASSRQTQETQYF. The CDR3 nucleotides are TGTGCCAGTTCTAGGCAGACTCAAGAGACCCAGTACTTC.

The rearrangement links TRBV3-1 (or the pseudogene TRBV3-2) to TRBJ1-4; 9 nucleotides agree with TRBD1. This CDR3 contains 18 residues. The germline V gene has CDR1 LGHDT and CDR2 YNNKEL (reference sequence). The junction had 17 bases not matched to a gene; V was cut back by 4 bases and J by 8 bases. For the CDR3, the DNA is TGTGCCAGCAGCCCTTTTCTTCGGGACAGGGATAAGGAAGAAAAACTGTTTTTT. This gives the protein CASSPFLRDRDKEEKLFF.

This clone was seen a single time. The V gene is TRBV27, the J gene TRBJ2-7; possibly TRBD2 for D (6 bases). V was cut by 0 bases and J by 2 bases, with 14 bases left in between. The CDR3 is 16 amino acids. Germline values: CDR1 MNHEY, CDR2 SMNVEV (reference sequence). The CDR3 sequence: CASSLSTGEIPYEQYF. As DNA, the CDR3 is TGTGCCAGCAGTTTATCGACGGGGGAAATTCCCTACGAGCAGTACTTC.

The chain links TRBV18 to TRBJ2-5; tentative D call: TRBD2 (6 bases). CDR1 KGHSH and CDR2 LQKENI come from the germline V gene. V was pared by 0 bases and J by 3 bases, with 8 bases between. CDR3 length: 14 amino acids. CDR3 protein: CASSPPAGKETQYF. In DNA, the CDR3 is TGTGCCAGCTCACCACCGGCGGGGAAAGAGACCCAGTACTTC. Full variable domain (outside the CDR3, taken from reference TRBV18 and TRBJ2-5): NAGVMQNPRHLVRRRGQEARLRCSPMKGHSHVYWYRQLPEEGLKFMVYLQKENIIDESGMPKERFSAEFPKEGPSILRIQQVVRGDSAAYFCASSPPAGKETQYFGPGTRLLVL.

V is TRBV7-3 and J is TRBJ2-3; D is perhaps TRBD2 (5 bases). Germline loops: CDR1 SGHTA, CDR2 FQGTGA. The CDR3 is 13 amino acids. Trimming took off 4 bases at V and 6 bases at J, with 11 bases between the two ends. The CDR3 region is CASSSPPGDTQYF. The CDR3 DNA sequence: TGTGCCAGCAGCTCCCCCCCGGGGGATACGCAGTATTTT.

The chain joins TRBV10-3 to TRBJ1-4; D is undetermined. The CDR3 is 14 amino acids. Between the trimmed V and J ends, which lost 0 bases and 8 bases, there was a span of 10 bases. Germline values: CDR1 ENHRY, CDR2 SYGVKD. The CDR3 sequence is CAISESILAEKLFF. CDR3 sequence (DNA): TGTGCCATCAGTGAGTCGATACTCGCCGAAAAACTGTTTTTT.

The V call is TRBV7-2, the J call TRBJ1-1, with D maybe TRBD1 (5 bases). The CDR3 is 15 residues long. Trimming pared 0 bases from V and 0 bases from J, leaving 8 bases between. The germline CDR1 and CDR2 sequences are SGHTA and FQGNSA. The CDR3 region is CASSLAGQLNTEAFF. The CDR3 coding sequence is TGTGCCAGCAGCTTAGCGGGGCAGTTGAACACTGAAGCTTTCTTT. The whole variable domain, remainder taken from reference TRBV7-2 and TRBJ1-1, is GAGVSQSPSNKVTEKGKDVELRCDPISGHTALYWYRQSLGQGLEFLIYFQGNSAPDKSGLPSDRFSAERTGGSVSTLTIQRTQQEDSAVYLCASSLAGQLNTEAFFGQGTRLTVV.

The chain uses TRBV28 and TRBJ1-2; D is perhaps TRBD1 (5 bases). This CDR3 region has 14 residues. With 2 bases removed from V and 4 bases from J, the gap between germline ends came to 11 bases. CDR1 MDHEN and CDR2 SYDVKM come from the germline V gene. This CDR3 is CASSLQQARYGYTF. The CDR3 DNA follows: TGTGCCAGCAGTTTACAACAGGCCCGCTATGGCTACACCTTC.

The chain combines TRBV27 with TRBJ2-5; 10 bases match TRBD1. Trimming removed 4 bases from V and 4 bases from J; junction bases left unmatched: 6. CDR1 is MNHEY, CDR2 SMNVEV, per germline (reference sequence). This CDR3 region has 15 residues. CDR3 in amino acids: CASSSPGQGRETQYF. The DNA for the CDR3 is TGTGCCAGCAGTTCGCCGGGACAGGGGAGAGAGACCCAGTACTTC.

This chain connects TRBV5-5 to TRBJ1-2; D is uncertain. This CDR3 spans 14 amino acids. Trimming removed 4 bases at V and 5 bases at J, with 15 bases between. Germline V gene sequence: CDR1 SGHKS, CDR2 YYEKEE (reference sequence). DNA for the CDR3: TGTGCCAGCAGCACGGGAATGATGGGATATGGCTACACCTTC. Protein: CASSTGMMGYGYTF.

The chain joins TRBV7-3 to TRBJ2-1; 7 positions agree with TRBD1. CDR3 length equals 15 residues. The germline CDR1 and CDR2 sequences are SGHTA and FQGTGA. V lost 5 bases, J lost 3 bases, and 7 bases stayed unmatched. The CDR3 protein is CASSQLGTDYNEQFF. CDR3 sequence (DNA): TGTGCCAGCAGCCAGTTGGGGACAGACTACAATGAGCAGTTCTTC.

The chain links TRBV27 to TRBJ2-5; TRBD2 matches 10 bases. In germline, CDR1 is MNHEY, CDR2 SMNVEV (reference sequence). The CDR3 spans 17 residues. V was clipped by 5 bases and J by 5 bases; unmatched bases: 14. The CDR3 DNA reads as TGTGCCAGCAGTGTAACTAGCGGGGCCCTCTCTCTGGAGACCCAGTACTTC. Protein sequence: CASSVTSGALSLETQYF.

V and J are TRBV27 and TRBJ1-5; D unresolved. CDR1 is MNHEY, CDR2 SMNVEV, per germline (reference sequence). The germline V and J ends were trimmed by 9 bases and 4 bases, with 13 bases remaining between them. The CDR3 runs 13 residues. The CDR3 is CARRVWCNQPQHF. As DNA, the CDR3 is TGTGCCAGGAGAGTATGGTGTAATCAGCCCCAGCATTTT.

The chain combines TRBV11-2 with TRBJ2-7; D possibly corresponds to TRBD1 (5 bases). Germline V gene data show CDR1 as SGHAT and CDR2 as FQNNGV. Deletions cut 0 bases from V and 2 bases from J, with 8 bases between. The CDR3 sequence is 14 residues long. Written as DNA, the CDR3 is TGTGCCAGCAGCTTAGACCAGGGAACCTACGAGCAGTACTTC. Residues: CASSLDQGTYEQYF.

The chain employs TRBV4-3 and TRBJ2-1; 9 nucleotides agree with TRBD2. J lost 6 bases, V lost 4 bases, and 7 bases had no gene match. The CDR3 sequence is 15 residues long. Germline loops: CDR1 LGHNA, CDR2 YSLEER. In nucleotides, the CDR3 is TGCGCCAGCAGCCCCCGTGCGGGGGGGGTCAATGAGCAGTTCTTC. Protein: CASSPRAGGVNEQFF.

The CDR3 sequence is CASREQGLEAFF. For the CDR3, the DNA is TGTGCCAGCCGGGAACAGGGTCTGGAGGCTTTCTTT. The chain links TRBV6-5 to TRBJ1-1; a weak D match, TRBD1 (6 bases). The V and J ends lost 8 bases and 11 bases respectively, with 18 bases between them. Germline loops: CDR1 MNHEY, CDR2 SVGAGI. CDR3 length equals 12 residues.

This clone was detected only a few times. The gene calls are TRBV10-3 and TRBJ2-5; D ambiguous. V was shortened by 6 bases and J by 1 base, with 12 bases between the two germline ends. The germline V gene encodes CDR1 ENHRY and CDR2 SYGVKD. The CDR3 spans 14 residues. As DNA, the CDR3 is TGTGCCATCAGGGAGACTGGTCCCCAAGAGACCCAGTACTTC. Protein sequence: CAIRETGPQETQYF.

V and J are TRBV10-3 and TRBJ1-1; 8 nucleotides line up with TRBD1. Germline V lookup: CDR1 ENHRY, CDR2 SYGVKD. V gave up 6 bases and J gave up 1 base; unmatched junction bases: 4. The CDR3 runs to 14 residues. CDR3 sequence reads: CAIRDGQGNTEAFF. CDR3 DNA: TGTGCCATCAGAGACGGACAGGGGAACACTGAAGCTTTCTTT.

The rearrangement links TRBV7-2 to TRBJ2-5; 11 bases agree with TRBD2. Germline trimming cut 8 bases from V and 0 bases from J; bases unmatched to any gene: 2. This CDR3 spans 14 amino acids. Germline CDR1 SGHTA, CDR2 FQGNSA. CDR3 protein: CASSSGGYQETQYF. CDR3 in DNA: TGTGCCAGCTCTAGCGGGGGGTACCAAGAGACCCAGTACTTC.

The CDR3 loop reads CASSLVGRGNSPLHF. The CDR3 nucleotides are TGCGCCAGCAGCTTGGTCGGCCGGGGGAATTCACCCCTCCACTTT. The chain employs TRBV5-1 and TRBJ1-6, with a tentative D call TRBD1 (5 bases). The CDR3 runs to 15 residues. Germline V gene lookup returns CDR1 SGHRS and CDR2 YFSETQ. V gave up 0 bases and J gave up 7 bases, with 11 bases separating them. Using reference TRBV5-1 and TRBJ1-6 for the parts outside the CDR3, the full variable domain is KAGVTQTPRYLIKTRGQQVTLSCSPISGHRSVSWYQQTPGQGLQFLFEYFSETQRNKGNFPGRFSGRQFSNSRSEMNVSTLELGDSALYLCASSLVGRGNSPLHFGNGTRLTVT.

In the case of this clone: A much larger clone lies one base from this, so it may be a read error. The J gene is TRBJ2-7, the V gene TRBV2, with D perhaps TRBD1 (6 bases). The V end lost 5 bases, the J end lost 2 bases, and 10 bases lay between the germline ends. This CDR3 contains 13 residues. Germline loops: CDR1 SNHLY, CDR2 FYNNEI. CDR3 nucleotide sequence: TGTGCCAGCAGTTTGGACAGCACCTACGAGCAGTACTTC. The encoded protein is CASSLDSTYEQYF. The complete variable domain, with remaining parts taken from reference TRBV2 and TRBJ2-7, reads EPEVTQTPSHQVTQMGQEVILRCVPISNHLYFYWYRQILGQKVEFLVSFYNNEISEKSEIFDDQFSVERPDGSNFTLKIRSTKLEDSAMYFCASSLDSTYEQYFGPGTRLTVT.

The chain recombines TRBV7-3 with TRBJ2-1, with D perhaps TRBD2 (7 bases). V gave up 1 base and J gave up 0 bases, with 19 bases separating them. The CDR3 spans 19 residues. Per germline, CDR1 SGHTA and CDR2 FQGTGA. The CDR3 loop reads CASSLRGAGADSSYNEQFF. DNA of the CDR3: TGTGCCAGCAGCTTAAGGGGTGCGGGGGCTGATAGCTCCTACAATGAGCAGTTCTTC.

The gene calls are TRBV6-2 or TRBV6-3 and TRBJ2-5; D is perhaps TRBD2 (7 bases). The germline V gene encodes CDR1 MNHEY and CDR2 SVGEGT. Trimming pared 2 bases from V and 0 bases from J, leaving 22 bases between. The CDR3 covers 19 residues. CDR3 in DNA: TGTGCCAGCAGTTACCCCTATGAAATGGGAGGGGGGGACCAAGAGACCCAGTACTTC. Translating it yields CASSYPYEMGGGDQETQYF.

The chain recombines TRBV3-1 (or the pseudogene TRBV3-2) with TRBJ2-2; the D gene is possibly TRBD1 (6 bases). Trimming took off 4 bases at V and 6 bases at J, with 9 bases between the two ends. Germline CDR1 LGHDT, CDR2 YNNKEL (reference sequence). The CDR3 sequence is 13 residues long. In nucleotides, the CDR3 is TGTGCCAGCAGCCTAAAGGGGGCCGGGGAGCTGTTTTTT. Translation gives CASSLKGAGELFF.